One T cell receptor beta chain is described in this entry. The table lists this clone with a few counts. Which antigen it targets is not known. No much larger clone exists at a distance of one base, and base qualities are not known. From each donor, a single peripheral blood sample of roughly 0.11 L on average was drawn into heparinised tubes. Using a panel that included CD45RO, CCR7, CD25, CD127, CD95 and CD27, naive, central memory, regulatory and stem cell-like memory CD4+ T cells were sorted on a BD FACSAria II. Every sorted population had a purity above 95%. Right away, PBMCs were isolated by Lymphoprep density gradient centrifugation and were stained directly, with no culture step. So that batch effects would be minimized, each experiment stained and sorted samples in pairs, pairing one healthy donor with one patient. The entire isolated RNA was reverse transcribed using the High Capacity cDNA Reverse Transcription Kit, and thus expressed TCRB transcripts were sequenced. Deep immunoSEQ sequencing was applied to naive, central memory and regulatory T cell samples, giving an average of about 3.57 million total reads per sample. Sorted cells were lysed in RLT buffer, and RNA was extracted using DNase-treated RNeasy Micro or Mini kits according to cell number. To prevent cross-contamination, each cell subset was processed individually, whereas patient and healthy donor samples were processed jointly. The immunoSEQ multiplex PCR was used to amplify TCRB sequences from cDNA, generating 87-bp fragments that spanned the CDR3 region. Amplicons were sequenced on the Illumina HiSeq platform. As for the original processing: PCR bias was computationally corrected using synthetic template baselines, reads within Hamming distance 2 were collapsed, and singletons that could not be merged were discarded. By aligning reads against IMGT, V, D and J genes, CDR3 length, and insertions or deletions at six rearrangement sites were assigned. Within each subset, clonotype counts were normalized to sorted cell number, and only after that were true diversity and Gini coefficients computed with the tcR R package. The overlap coefficient, calculated on TCRB nucleotide sequences, was used to quantify repertoire sharing. Sourced from immuneACCESS, this table was stored by TCRdb with only in-frame sequences that have V and J called. A share of the clones is absent; for the studies checked, an unresolved V gene accounts for under half, and the remainder has no known explanation. D and trimming were read from the DNA, whereas the V and J calls and clone size are those reported in that table. This sample has more than 300,000 clones in its table, and around 9.6% of those were observed once. The top ten clonotypes cover about 0.64% of the sample.

The record originates from a study of beta chain features in type 1 diabetes listed by TCRdb under 2018. With regard to the full study: Mean age, gender distribution, total cell number and subset yield did not differ between patients and healthy donors. Across all samples, some 100,000,000 sorted cells were examined, and cell number per subset correlated strongly with RNA yield. The study compared TCRB repertoires of sorted circulating CD4+ T cell subsets between recently diagnosed type 1 diabetes patients and matched healthy donors. Regulatory and stem cell-like memory subsets were obtained from only 8 patients and roughly eight healthy donors, while naive and central memory subsets were obtained from all 30 or so donors.

Results and caveats for the whole study, not just this receptor: In all four CD4+ subsets, TCRB CDR3 length was moderately but significantly shorter in type 1 diabetes patients. The naive, central memory and regulatory TCRB repertoires appeared to resemble one another more closely among patients than among healthy donors. Shorter templates might have been favored by PCR, but patient and control samples were amplified and corrected together, so both groups would have been affected equally by any skew. Because the HLA sub-analyses included only small numbers of individuals, any influence of HLA type on TCRB rearrangement was left unresolved. At VDJ recombination sites, type 1 diabetes patients had fewer insertions and more deleted nucleotides, which implies abnormalities in thymic rearrangement. Because cDNA was sequenced instead of genomic DNA, highly expressing activated cells could be over-represented, though the groups showed no difference in activation or CD3 levels.

The clonotype originates from a young man with type 1 diabetes. Sequencing was done on a sample of central memory CD4+ T cells from blood.

The bases read TGCGCCAGCAGCTTGGATAGGGCACTCTACGAGCAGTACTTC. Translated, this is CASSLDRALYEQYF. The chain uses TRBV5-1 and TRBJ2-7; the D gene lacks a confident call. The junction carries 10 bases between V and J, which are trimmed by 0 bases and 3 bases respectively. Based on the germline V gene, the CDR1 and CDR2 sequences are SGHRS and YFSETQ. The CDR3 holds 14 amino acids from the cysteine to the phenylalanine. Just the 42-base CDR3 DNA is kept, in frame starting at base 1.